A selection of T cell receptor beta chains follows, all from one sample in a study of blood T cell repertoires in COVID-19. TCRdb's table, derived via immunoSEQ multiplex PCR, lists solely in-frame clones and lacks some. The sample consists of about 250,000 clones, around 80% of them appearing once. Sequenced input: peripheral blood. Receptors originate from a man aged 80 or over with acute or convalescent COVID-19. Each CDR3 is given with its conserved first and last residue. Each record gives: D gene, J gene, V gene, clone size, CDR3 protein, CDR3 DNA. D genes are given only for firm matches. Clone size is given for some rows only: seen once, a few or many times, or a class if the clone is expanded.

d_call: TRBD2
j_call: TRBJ2-7
v_call: TRBV7-2
clone_size: NA
cdr3_aa: CASSSGLKDYEQYF
cdr3_nt: TGTGCCAGCAGCTCGGGACTAAAAGACTACGAGCAGTACTTC

d_call: TRBD1
j_call: TRBJ2-6
v_call: TRBV2
clone_size: NA
cdr3_aa: CASKTGGFGANVLTF
cdr3_nt: TGTGCCAGCAAGACAGGGGGATTTGGGGCCAACGTCCTGACTTTC

d_call: NA
j_call: TRBJ2-1
v_call: TRBV27
clone_size: NA
cdr3_aa: CASSFSAGLNNEQFF
cdr3_nt: TGTGCCAGCAGTTTTAGCGCAGGTTTAAACAATGAGCAGTTCTTC

d_call: NA
j_call: TRBJ2-1
v_call: TRBV5-1
clone_size: NA
cdr3_aa: CASSFRTVPPDEQFF
cdr3_nt: TGCGCCAGCAGCTTCCGGACAGTACCCCCCGATGAGCAGTTCTTC

d_call: NA
j_call: TRBJ2-7
v_call: TRBV6-5
clone_size: NA
cdr3_aa: CASSEGGEQYF
cdr3_nt: TGTGCCAGCAGCGAGGGAGGCGAGCAGTACTTC

d_call: NA
j_call: TRBJ1-1
v_call: TRBV7-6
clone_size: NA
cdr3_aa: CASSSEPQVGGTEAFF
cdr3_nt: TGTGCCAGCAGCTCCGAGCCCCAGGTGGGGGGCACTGAAGCTTTCTTT

d_call: TRBD1
j_call: TRBJ2-7
v_call: TRBV5-4
clone_size: NA
cdr3_aa: CASSLQGQYEQYF
cdr3_nt: TGTGCCAGCAGCTTACAGGGGCAGTACGAGCAGTACTTC

d_call: TRBD1
j_call: TRBJ2-5
v_call: TRBV6-5
clone_size: NA
cdr3_aa: CASSPGQGGRKTQYF
cdr3_nt: TGTGCCAGCAGCCCGGGACAGGGAGGAAGGAAGACCCAGTACTTC

d_call: NA
j_call: TRBJ2-7
v_call: TRBV6-2/TRBV6-3
clone_size: NA
cdr3_aa: CASTPGGSSAYEQYF
cdr3_nt: TGTGCCAGCACCCCCGGAGGCAGCTCAGCCTACGAGCAGTACTTC

d_call: NA
j_call: TRBJ2-7
v_call: TRBV6-2/TRBV6-3
clone_size: NA
cdr3_aa: CASSLAIAYEQYF
cdr3_nt: TGTGCCAGCAGTTTAGCCATAGCCTACGAGCAGTACTTC

d_call: NA
j_call: TRBJ2-5
v_call: TRBV30
clone_size: NA
cdr3_aa: CAWSIDRGSTQYF
cdr3_nt: TGTGCCTGGAGTATCGACCGAGGGTCGACCCAGTACTTC

d_call: TRBD2
j_call: TRBJ2-7
v_call: TRBV15
clone_size: few
cdr3_aa: CATSRPSTSGSYEQYF
cdr3_nt: TGTGCCACCAGCCGGCCCTCCACTAGCGGGTCCTACGAGCAGTACTTC

d_call: NA
j_call: TRBJ1-2
v_call: TRBV28
clone_size: NA
cdr3_aa: CASSSRGKYGYTF
cdr3_nt: TGTGCCAGCAGTTCCCGGGGGAAATATGGCTACACCTTC

d_call: NA
j_call: TRBJ2-7
v_call: TRBV21-1
clone_size: NA
cdr3_aa: CASSTTGGPYEQYF
cdr3_nt: TGTGCCAGCAGCACCACGGGTGGCCCCTACGAGCAGTACTTC

d_call: TRBD1
j_call: TRBJ1-5
v_call: TRBV28
clone_size: NA
cdr3_aa: CASSPFRGTGEVKGQPQHF
cdr3_nt: TGTGCCAGCAGCCCTTTCCGCGGGACAGGGGAAGTTAAGGGACAGCCCCAGCATTTT

d_call: NA
j_call: TRBJ1-1
v_call: TRBV3-1/TRBV3-2
clone_size: NA
cdr3_aa: CASSPMTRDTEAFF
cdr3_nt: TGTGCCAGCAGCCCAATGACCAGGGACACTGAAGCTTTCTTT

d_call: NA
j_call: TRBJ2-7
v_call: TRBV5-1
clone_size: NA
cdr3_aa: CASSTDSSSYEQYF
cdr3_nt: TGCGCCAGCAGCACGGACAGCAGCTCCTACGAGCAGTACTTC

d_call: NA
j_call: TRBJ2-5
v_call: TRBV5-1
clone_size: once
cdr3_aa: CASSLQSRDETQYF
cdr3_nt: TGCGCCAGCAGCTTACAAAGCAGGGATGAGACCCAGTACTTC

d_call: TRBD2
j_call: TRBJ2-3
v_call: TRBV2
clone_size: NA
cdr3_aa: CASRLAGVLTDTQYF
cdr3_nt: TGTGCCAGCAGATTAGCGGGAGTTCTCACAGATACGCAGTATTTT

d_call: NA
j_call: TRBJ1-4
v_call: TRBV7-9
clone_size: NA
cdr3_aa: CASSSGQSANEKLFF
cdr3_nt: TGTGCCAGCAGCTCCGGACAGTCCGCTAATGAAAAACTGTTTTTT

d_call: TRBD2
j_call: TRBJ2-3
v_call: TRBV7-2
clone_size: NA
cdr3_aa: CASSLLASGGAADTQYF
cdr3_nt: TGTGCCAGCAGCTTATTGGCTAGCGGGGGGGCGGCAGATACGCAGTATTTT

d_call: NA
j_call: TRBJ1-5
v_call: TRBV6-5
clone_size: once
cdr3_aa: CASRKLRNQPQHF
cdr3_nt: TGTGCCAGCAGGAAGCTTAGAAATCAGCCCCAGCATTTT

d_call: NA
j_call: TRBJ2-3
v_call: TRBV9
clone_size: NA
cdr3_aa: CASSALDTQYF
cdr3_nt: TGTGCCAGCAGCGCATTAGATACGCAGTATTTT

d_call: TRBD1
j_call: TRBJ2-1
v_call: TRBV5-1
clone_size: once
cdr3_aa: CASSPRDRLYNEQFF
cdr3_nt: TGCGCCAGCAGTCCTAGGGACAGGCTGTACAATGAGCAGTTCTTC

d_call: TRBD1
j_call: TRBJ1-3
v_call: TRBV3-1/TRBV3-2
clone_size: NA
cdr3_aa: CASSLQGPSGNTIYF
cdr3_nt: TGTGCCAGCAGCTTACAGGGGCCATCTGGAAACACCATATATTTT

d_call: NA
j_call: TRBJ2-2
v_call: TRBV21-1
clone_size: NA
cdr3_aa: CASRGLAVTGELFF
cdr3_nt: TGTGCCAGCAGGGGACTAGCGGTCACCGGGGAGCTGTTTTTT

d_call: TRBD2
j_call: TRBJ2-2
v_call: TRBV5-1
clone_size: NA
cdr3_aa: CASSFSLAGGTGELFF
cdr3_nt: TGCGCCAGCAGCTTTTCTCTAGCGGGGGGCACCGGGGAGCTGTTTTTT

d_call: TRBD1
j_call: TRBJ2-7
v_call: TRBV6-5
clone_size: once
cdr3_aa: CASSYLDRGSSEQYF
cdr3_nt: TGTGCCAGCAGTTACCTGGACAGGGGCAGTAGCGAGCAGTACTTC

d_call: NA
j_call: TRBJ1-6
v_call: TRBV12-3/TRBV12-4
clone_size: NA
cdr3_aa: CASSLVGRRALHF
cdr3_nt: TGTGCCAGCAGTTTAGTCGGCCGGAGGGCCCTCCACTTT

d_call: NA
j_call: TRBJ2-7
v_call: TRBV5-4
clone_size: NA
cdr3_aa: CASSFGDTSYEQYF
cdr3_nt: TGTGCCAGCAGCTTCGGGGATACCTCCTACGAGCAGTACTTC

d_call: TRBD2
j_call: TRBJ2-2
v_call: TRBV2
clone_size: NA
cdr3_aa: CASTTSGSLSGELFF
cdr3_nt: TGTGCCAGCACTACTAGCGGGAGTTTGTCCGGGGAGCTGTTTTTT

d_call: NA
j_call: TRBJ1-2
v_call: TRBV6-5
clone_size: NA
cdr3_aa: CASIGGGYGYTF
cdr3_nt: TGTGCCAGCATTGGGGGGGGCTATGGCTACACCTTC

d_call: NA
j_call: TRBJ2-3
v_call: TRBV27
clone_size: NA
cdr3_aa: CASSRWGRGQADTQYF
cdr3_nt: TGTGCCAGCAGTCGGTGGGGCAGGGGACAAGCAGATACGCAGTATTTT

d_call: TRBD1
j_call: TRBJ2-3
v_call: TRBV7-2
clone_size: NA
cdr3_aa: CASSSTGVGDTQYF
cdr3_nt: TGTGCCAGCAGCTCGACAGGGGTCGGCGATACGCAGTATTTT

d_call: TRBD1
j_call: TRBJ2-7
v_call: TRBV29-1
clone_size: many
cdr3_aa: CSVEGTGTYEQYF
cdr3_nt: TGCAGCGTTGAGGGGACAGGGACCTACGAGCAGTACTTC

d_call: TRBD2
j_call: TRBJ2-3
v_call: TRBV19
clone_size: few
cdr3_aa: CASGLAGTDTQYF
cdr3_nt: TGTGCCAGCGGACTAGCGGGCACAGATACGCAGTATTTT

d_call: NA
j_call: TRBJ1-2
v_call: TRBV5-4
clone_size: many
cdr3_aa: CASSLAEGSSNYGYTF
cdr3_nt: TGTGCCAGCAGCTTGGCCGAGGGCAGCTCTAACTATGGCTACACCTTC

d_call: NA
j_call: TRBJ1-3
v_call: TRBV12-3/TRBV12-4
clone_size: NA
cdr3_aa: CASSLIGGNTIYF
cdr3_nt: TGTGCCAGCAGTTTAATCGGGGGAAACACCATATATTTT

d_call: TRBD1
j_call: TRBJ2-2
v_call: TRBV28
clone_size: NA
cdr3_aa: CASSLLAGTGVTGELFF
cdr3_nt: TGTGCCAGCAGTTTACTGGCCGGCACAGGGGTAACCGGGGAGCTGTTTTTT

d_call: NA
j_call: TRBJ2-1
v_call: TRBV4-2
clone_size: NA
cdr3_aa: CASSQAYDQTGYNEQFF
cdr3_nt: TGTGCCAGCAGCCAAGCCTACGATCAGACAGGATACAATGAGCAGTTCTTC

d_call: NA
j_call: TRBJ2-1
v_call: TRBV29-1
clone_size: once
cdr3_aa: CSVEDTEYEQFF
cdr3_nt: TGCAGCGTTGAAGATACGGAGTATGAGCAGTTCTTC

d_call: NA
j_call: TRBJ2-7
v_call: TRBV3-1/TRBV3-2
clone_size: NA
cdr3_aa: CASSQRGGKDEQYF
cdr3_nt: TGTGCCAGCAGCCAAAGGGGCGGGAAGGACGAGCAGTACTTC

d_call: NA
j_call: TRBJ1-1
v_call: TRBV25-1
clone_size: NA
cdr3_aa: CASSQGGARTTEAFF
cdr3_nt: TGTGCCAGCAGTCAAGGAGGGGCCCGAACTACTGAAGCTTTCTTT

d_call: TRBD1
j_call: TRBJ2-1
v_call: TRBV6-5
clone_size: once
cdr3_aa: CASARDRGYNEQFF
cdr3_nt: TGTGCCAGCGCCCGGGACAGGGGGTACAATGAGCAGTTCTTC

d_call: NA
j_call: TRBJ1-1
v_call: TRBV30
clone_size: NA
cdr3_aa: CAWSGGGTEAFF
cdr3_nt: TGTGCCTGGAGTGGAGGAGGCACTGAAGCTTTCTTT

d_call: NA
j_call: TRBJ1-1
v_call: TRBV6-5
clone_size: once
cdr3_aa: CASATNGGQDTEAFF
cdr3_nt: TGTGCCAGCGCTACAAACGGGGGGCAGGACACTGAAGCTTTCTTT

d_call: NA
j_call: TRBJ2-7
v_call: TRBV23-1
clone_size: NA
cdr3_aa: CASSQSQEDF
cdr3_nt: TGCGCCAGCAGTCAATCGCAGGAAGACTTC

d_call: NA
j_call: TRBJ2-2
v_call: TRBV15
clone_size: NA
cdr3_aa: CATSRDVHRELFF
cdr3_nt: TGTGCCACCAGCAGAGATGTCCATCGGGAGCTGTTTTTT

d_call: NA
j_call: TRBJ2-2
v_call: TRBV28
clone_size: NA
cdr3_aa: CASSFLGELFF
cdr3_nt: TGTGCCAGCAGTTTCCTCGGGGAGCTGTTTTTT

d_call: NA
j_call: TRBJ1-2
v_call: TRBV7-9
clone_size: NA
cdr3_aa: CASSPEGVSGYTF
cdr3_nt: TGTGCCAGCAGCCCAGAGGGGGTATCTGGCTACACCTTC

d_call: NA
j_call: TRBJ1-2
v_call: TRBV7-2
clone_size: NA
cdr3_aa: CASSLGGATGLGYTF
cdr3_nt: TGTGCCAGCAGCTTAGGGGGAGCTACAGGGCTTGGCTACACCTTC

d_call: TRBD1
j_call: TRBJ1-5
v_call: TRBV19
clone_size: NA
cdr3_aa: CASSIGLGTGYSNQPQHF
cdr3_nt: TGTGCCAGTAGTATAGGCCTAGGGACAGGTTATAGCAATCAGCCCCAGCATTTT

d_call: NA
j_call: TRBJ1-1
v_call: TRBV29-1
clone_size: NA
cdr3_aa: CSVGAGPMNTEAFF
cdr3_nt: TGCAGCGTGGGGGCAGGCCCGATGAACACTGAAGCTTTCTTT

d_call: NA
j_call: TRBJ1-2
v_call: TRBV10-3
clone_size: NA
cdr3_aa: CAISPDSEIFGYTF
cdr3_nt: TGTGCCATCAGCCCCGACAGCGAAATCTTTGGCTACACCTTC

d_call: TRBD1
j_call: TRBJ2-5
v_call: TRBV11-2
clone_size: NA
cdr3_aa: CASGRDREETQYF
cdr3_nt: TGTGCCAGCGGCCGGGACAGGGAAGAGACCCAGTACTTC